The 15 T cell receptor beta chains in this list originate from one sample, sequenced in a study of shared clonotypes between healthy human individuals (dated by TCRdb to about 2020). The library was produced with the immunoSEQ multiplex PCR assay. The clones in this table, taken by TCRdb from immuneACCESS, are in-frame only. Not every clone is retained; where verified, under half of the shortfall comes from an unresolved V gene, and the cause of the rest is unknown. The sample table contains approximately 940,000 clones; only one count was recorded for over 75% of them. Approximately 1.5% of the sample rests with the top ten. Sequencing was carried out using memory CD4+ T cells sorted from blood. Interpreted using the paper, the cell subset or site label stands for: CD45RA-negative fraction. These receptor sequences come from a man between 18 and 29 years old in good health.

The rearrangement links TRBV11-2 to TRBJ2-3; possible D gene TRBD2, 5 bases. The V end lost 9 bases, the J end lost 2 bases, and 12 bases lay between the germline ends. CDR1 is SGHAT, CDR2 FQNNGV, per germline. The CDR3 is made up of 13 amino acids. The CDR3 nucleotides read TGTGCCAGTAGGACTCCTTCCACAGATACGCAGTATTTT. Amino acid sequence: CASRTPSTDTQYF. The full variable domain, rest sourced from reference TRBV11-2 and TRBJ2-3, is EAGVAQSPRYKIIEKRQSVAFWCNPISGHATLYWYQQILGQGPKLLIQFQNNGVVDDSQLPKDRFSAERLKGVDSTLKIQPAKLEDSAVYLCASRTPSTDTQYFGPGTRLTVL.

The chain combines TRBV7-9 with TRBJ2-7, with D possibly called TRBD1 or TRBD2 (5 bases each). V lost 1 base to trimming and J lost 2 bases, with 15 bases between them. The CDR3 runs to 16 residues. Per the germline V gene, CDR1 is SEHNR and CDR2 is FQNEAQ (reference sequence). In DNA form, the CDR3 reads TGTGCCAGCAGCTTAGGTAGGGGACGTGGGACCTACGAGCAGTACTTC. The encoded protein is CASSLGRGRGTYEQYF. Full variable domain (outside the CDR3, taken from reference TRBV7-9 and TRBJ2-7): DTGVSQNPRHKITKRGQNVTFRCDPISEHNRLYWYRQTLGQGPEFLTYFQNEAQLEKSRLLSDRFSAERPKGSFSTLEIQRTEQGDSAMYLCASSLGRGRGTYEQYFGPGTRLTVT.

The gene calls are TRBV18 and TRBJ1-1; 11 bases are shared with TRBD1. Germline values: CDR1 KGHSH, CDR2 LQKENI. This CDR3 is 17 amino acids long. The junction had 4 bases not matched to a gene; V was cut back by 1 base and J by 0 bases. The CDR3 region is CASSPRTGGNMNTEAFF. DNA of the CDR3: TGTGCCAGCTCACCACGGACAGGGGGCAATATGAACACTGAAGCTTTCTTT.

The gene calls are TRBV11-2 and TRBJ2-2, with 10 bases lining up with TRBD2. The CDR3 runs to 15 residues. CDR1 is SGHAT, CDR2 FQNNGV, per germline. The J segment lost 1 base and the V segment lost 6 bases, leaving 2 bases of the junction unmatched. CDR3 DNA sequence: TGTGCCAGCAGGATAGCGGGAGGGAACACCGGGGAGCTGTTTTTT. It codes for CASRIAGGNTGELFF. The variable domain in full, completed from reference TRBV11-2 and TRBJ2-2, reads EAGVAQSPRYKIIEKRQSVAFWCNPISGHATLYWYQQILGQGPKLLIQFQNNGVVDDSQLPKDRFSAERLKGVDSTLKIQPAKLEDSAVYLCASRIAGGNTGELFFGEGSRLTVL.

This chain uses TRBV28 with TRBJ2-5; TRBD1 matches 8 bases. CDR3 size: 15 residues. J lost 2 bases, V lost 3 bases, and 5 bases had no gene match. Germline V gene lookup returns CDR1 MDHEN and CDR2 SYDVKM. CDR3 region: CASSFFRDRQETQYF. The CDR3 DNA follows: TGTGCCAGCAGTTTTTTCCGGGACAGGCAAGAGACCCAGTACTTC.

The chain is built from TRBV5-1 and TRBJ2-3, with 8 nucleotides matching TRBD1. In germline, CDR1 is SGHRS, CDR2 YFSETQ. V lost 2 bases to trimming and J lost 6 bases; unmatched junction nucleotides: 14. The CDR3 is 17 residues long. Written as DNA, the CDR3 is TGCGCCAGCAGCTTTCAAAGCAGGGGGCGAGTTACGGATACGCAGTATTTT. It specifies CASSFQSRGRVTDTQYF.

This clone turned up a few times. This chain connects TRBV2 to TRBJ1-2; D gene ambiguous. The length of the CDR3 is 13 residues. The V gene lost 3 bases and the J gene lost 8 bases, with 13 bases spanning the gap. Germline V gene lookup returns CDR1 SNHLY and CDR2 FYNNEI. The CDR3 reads CASSDWSRKGYTF. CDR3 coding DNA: TGTGCCAGCAGTGATTGGAGCCGGAAGGGCTACACCTTC.

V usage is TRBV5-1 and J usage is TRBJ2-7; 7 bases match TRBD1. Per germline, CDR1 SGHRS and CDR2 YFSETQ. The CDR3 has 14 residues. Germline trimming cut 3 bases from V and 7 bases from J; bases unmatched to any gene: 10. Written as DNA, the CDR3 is TGCGCCAGCAGCTCCGGGGACAGAGCTAAAGAGCAGTACTTC. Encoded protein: CASSSGDRAKEQYF.

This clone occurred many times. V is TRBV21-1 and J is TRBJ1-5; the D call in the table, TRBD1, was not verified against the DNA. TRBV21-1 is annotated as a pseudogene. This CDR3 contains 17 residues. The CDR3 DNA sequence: TGTGCCAGCACGAGAAAGGGGCGCTTCTGTGGGTCTCAGCCCCAGCATTTT. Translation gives CASTRKGRFCGSQPQHF.

The CDR3 is CASSGQLMRNTEAFF. The CDR3 bases are TGTGCCAGCAGCGGCCAACTGATGAGGAACACTGAAGCTTTCTTT. The genes are TRBV7-3 and TRBJ1-1, with D uncertain. Between the trimmed V and J ends, which lost 5 bases and 1 base, there was a span of 14 bases. Germline loops: CDR1 SGHTA, CDR2 FQGTGA. The CDR3 loop spans 15 amino acids.

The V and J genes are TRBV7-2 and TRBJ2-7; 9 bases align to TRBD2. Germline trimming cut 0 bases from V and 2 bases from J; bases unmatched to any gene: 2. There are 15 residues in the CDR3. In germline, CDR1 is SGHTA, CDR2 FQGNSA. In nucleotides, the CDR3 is TGTGCCAGCAGCTTAGCTGCTAGCGGGACCTACGAGCAGTACTTC. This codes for CASSLAASGTYEQYF.

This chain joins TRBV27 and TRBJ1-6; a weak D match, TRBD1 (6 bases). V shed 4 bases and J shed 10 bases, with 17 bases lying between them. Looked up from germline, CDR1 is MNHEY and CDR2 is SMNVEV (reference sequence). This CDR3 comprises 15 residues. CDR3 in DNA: TGTGCCAGCAGTTCAGGACAGCTTCGAAGGTCACCCCTCCACTTT. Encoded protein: CASSSGQLRRSPLHF.

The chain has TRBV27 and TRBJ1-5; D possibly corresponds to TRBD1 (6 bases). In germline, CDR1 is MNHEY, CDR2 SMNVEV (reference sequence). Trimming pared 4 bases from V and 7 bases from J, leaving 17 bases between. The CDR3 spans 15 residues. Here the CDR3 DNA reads TGTGCCAGCAGTTCTCTCGGGGGGGCCGGCCAGCCCCAGCATTTT. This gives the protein CASSSLGGAGQPQHF.

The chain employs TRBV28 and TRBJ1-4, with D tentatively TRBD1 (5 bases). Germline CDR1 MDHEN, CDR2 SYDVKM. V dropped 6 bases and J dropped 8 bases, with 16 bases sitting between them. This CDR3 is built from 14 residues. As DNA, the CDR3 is TGTGCCAGCAGGGGGGACCCCCAACGGGAAAAACTGTTTTTT. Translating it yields CASRGDPQREKLFF.

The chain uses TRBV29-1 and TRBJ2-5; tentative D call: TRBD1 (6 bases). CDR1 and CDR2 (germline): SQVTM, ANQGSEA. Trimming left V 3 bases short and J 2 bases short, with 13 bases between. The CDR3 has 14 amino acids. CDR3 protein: CSVEKDSHQETQYF. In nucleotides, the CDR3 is TGCAGCGTTGAGAAGGACAGTCATCAAGAGACCCAGTACTTC.